Listed below are T cell receptor beta chains from one sample, sequenced in a study of siplizumab effects on memory and regulatory T cells. The data were produced by immunoSEQ multiplex PCR, yet TCRdb's version contains in-frame clones alone and is incomplete. The data hold about 100,000 clones, with about 95% observed a single time. The specimen was non-Treg CD4+ T cells sorted from blood. All receptors derive from a human donor in good health. The CDR3 runs from the conserved cysteine through the conserved F or W. D genes are given only for firm matches. Not all rows give a size; the values are once, few, many and, for expanded clones, a class.

D gene: TRBD2
V gene: TRBV5-4
clone size: -
J gene: TRBJ2-1
CDR3 DNA: TGTGCCAGCAGCTCGGGACTAGCGATTTACAATGAGCAGTTCTTC
CDR3 protein: CASSSGLAIYNEQFF

D gene: TRBD1
V gene: TRBV27
clone size: -
J gene: TRBJ1-2
CDR3 DNA: TGTGCCAGCAGAGGACAGGGGCCTAACTATGGCTACACCTTC
CDR3 protein: CASRGQGPNYGYTF

D gene: TRBD1
V gene: TRBV4-1
clone size: -
J gene: TRBJ2-2
CDR3 DNA: TGCGCCAGCAGCCAGGCGACAGGGGCGAACACCGGGGAGCTGTTTTTT
CDR3 protein: CASSQATGANTGELFF

D gene: -
V gene: TRBV6-5
clone size: -
J gene: TRBJ1-1
CDR3 DNA: TGTGCCAGCAGTTACGAACAGTGGAGCACTGAAGCTTTCTTT
CDR3 protein: CASSYEQWSTEAFF

D gene: -
V gene: TRBV14
clone size: -
J gene: TRBJ2-1
CDR3 DNA: TGTGCCAGCAGCCTACTAGGGGGGAGGGCCCAAAATGAGCAGTTCTTC
CDR3 protein: CASSLLGGRAQNEQFF

D gene: TRBD1
V gene: TRBV11-2
clone size: once
J gene: TRBJ2-1
CDR3 DNA: TGTGCCAGCAGCCACGGACAGGGGGTCGGGAATGAGCAGTTCTTC
CDR3 protein: CASSHGQGVGNEQFF

D gene: -
V gene: TRBV7-3
clone size: -
J gene: TRBJ1-2
CDR3 DNA: TGTGCCAGCAGCCCGGGGCAGGGAGGGTACACCTTC
CDR3 protein: CASSPGQGGYTF

D gene: TRBD2
V gene: TRBV5-4
clone size: -
J gene: TRBJ2-1
CDR3 DNA: TGTGCCAGCAGCTTGGTAGCGGGAGTGGTTGATGAGCAGTTCTTC
CDR3 protein: CASSLVAGVVDEQFF

D gene: -
V gene: TRBV11-2
clone size: once
J gene: TRBJ2-2
CDR3 DNA: TGTGCCAGCAGCTTAGGACCGGTAATTAACACCGGGGAGCTGTTTTTT
CDR3 protein: CASSLGPVINTGELFF

D gene: TRBD1
V gene: TRBV29-1
clone size: -
J gene: TRBJ1-1
CDR3 DNA: TGCAGCGTTGAAGGGACAGGGGGCACTGAAGCTTTCTTT
CDR3 protein: CSVEGTGGTEAFF

D gene: TRBD2
V gene: TRBV5-3
clone size: -
J gene: TRBJ2-7
CDR3 DNA: TGTGCCAGAAGCTTGGGACTAGCGGGAGGTCTACTCTACGAGCAGTACTTC
CDR3 protein: CARSLGLAGGLLYEQYF

D gene: -
V gene: TRBV6-1
clone size: -
J gene: TRBJ2-1
CDR3 DNA: TGTGCCAGCAGTGAAGCCGGGTGGTCCTACAATGAGCAGTTCTTC
CDR3 protein: CASSEAGWSYNEQFF

D gene: TRBD2
V gene: TRBV29-1
clone size: -
J gene: TRBJ2-3
CDR3 DNA: TGCAGCGTTGATAAGCGGGAAAGCACAGATACGCAGTATTTT
CDR3 protein: CSVDKRESTDTQYF

D gene: TRBD1
V gene: TRBV5-1
clone size: -
J gene: TRBJ1-2
CDR3 DNA: TGCGCCAGCAGCCCGGACAGGGGAGAGAATGGCTACACCTTC
CDR3 protein: CASSPDRGENGYTF

D gene: TRBD1
V gene: TRBV5-1
clone size: -
J gene: TRBJ2-7
CDR3 DNA: TGCGCCAGCAGCCAGAAGTCCGGGACAGGGGTGAACGAGCAGTACTTC
CDR3 protein: CASSQKSGTGVNEQYF

D gene: TRBD2
V gene: TRBV2
clone size: -
J gene: TRBJ2-1
CDR3 DNA: TGTGCCAGCAGTCGGACTAGCGGGAGCTCCTACAATGAGCAGTTCTTC
CDR3 protein: CASSRTSGSSYNEQFF

D gene: TRBD2
V gene: TRBV5-1
clone size: -
J gene: TRBJ2-1
CDR3 DNA: TGCGCCAGCAGCCCCCTTGGGCGGGAGCTCTACAATGAGCAGTTCTTC
CDR3 protein: CASSPLGRELYNEQFF

D gene: -
V gene: TRBV6-1
clone size: -
J gene: TRBJ1-2
CDR3 DNA: TGTGCCGGGAAATTGGAATATGGCTACACCTTC
CDR3 protein: CAGKLEYGYTF

D gene: TRBD2
V gene: TRBV10-1
clone size: -
J gene: TRBJ2-7
CDR3 DNA: TGCGCCAGCAGTGATACTAGCGGGGCCTCCTACGAGCAGTACTTC
CDR3 protein: CASSDTSGASYEQYF

D gene: -
V gene: TRBV7-3
clone size: -
J gene: TRBJ2-3
CDR3 DNA: TGTGCCAGCAGCTTAACGGGGGTAGGAGATACGCAGTATTTT
CDR3 protein: CASSLTGVGDTQYF

D gene: -
V gene: TRBV10-3
clone size: -
J gene: TRBJ2-3
CDR3 DNA: TGTGCCATCAGTGATTCAGATACGCAGTATTTT
CDR3 protein: CAISDSDTQYF

D gene: TRBD2
V gene: TRBV6-5
clone size: -
J gene: TRBJ2-7
CDR3 DNA: TGTGCCAGCAGTTACTCTTGGCGGGAGGGGGGCGAGCAGTACTTC
CDR3 protein: CASSYSWREGGEQYF

D gene: -
V gene: TRBV10-1
clone size: -
J gene: TRBJ1-2
CDR3 DNA: TGCGCCAGCAGTGACGGGGACTATGGCTACACCTTC
CDR3 protein: CASSDGDYGYTF

D gene: TRBD1
V gene: TRBV6-6
clone size: -
J gene: TRBJ1-5
CDR3 DNA: TGTGCCAGCAGTTCTGACAGGGATAATCAGCCCCAGCATTTT
CDR3 protein: CASSSDRDNQPQHF

D gene: TRBD1
V gene: TRBV5-1
clone size: -
J gene: TRBJ2-5
CDR3 DNA: TGCGCCAGCAGCACGGGACAGCAAGAGACCCAGTACTTC
CDR3 protein: CASSTGQQETQYF

D gene: -
V gene: TRBV6-1
clone size: -
J gene: TRBJ2-2
CDR3 DNA: TGTGCCAGCAGTGAGGGCCAGAACACCGGGGAGCTGTTTTTT
CDR3 protein: CASSEGQNTGELFF

D gene: -
V gene: TRBV27
clone size: once
J gene: TRBJ2-4
CDR3 DNA: TGTGCCAGCAGTTCGAGTCTAGGGTCAAACATTCAGTACTTC
CDR3 protein: CASSSSLGSNIQYF

D gene: TRBD2
V gene: TRBV4-2
clone size: -
J gene: TRBJ2-1
CDR3 DNA: TGTGCCAGCAGCCAGTCCCCAGGGACTAGCGTCCACAATGAGCAGTTCTTC
CDR3 protein: CASSQSPGTSVHNEQFF

D gene: -
V gene: TRBV7-9
clone size: -
J gene: TRBJ1-5
CDR3 DNA: TGTGCCAGCAGCTATGAACAGGTCCCCTATCAGCCCCAGCATTTT
CDR3 protein: CASSYEQVPYQPQHF

D gene: TRBD2
V gene: TRBV30
clone size: -
J gene: TRBJ2-1
CDR3 DNA: TGTGCCCGGAGGACTAGCGGGGTCGATGAGCAGTTCTTC
CDR3 protein: CARRTSGVDEQFF

D gene: TRBD2
V gene: TRBV4-2
clone size: -
J gene: TRBJ2-2
CDR3 DNA: TGTGCCAGCAGCCAAGAGGTCACTAGCGGGAGGGCCAGTCTAGGGGAGCTGTTTTTT
CDR3 protein: CASSQEVTSGRASLGELFF

D gene: -
V gene: TRBV4-1
clone size: once
J gene: TRBJ2-7
CDR3 DNA: TGCGCCAGCAGCCAACGACAGGGGAGCGGGACCTCCTACGAGCAGTACTTC
CDR3 protein: CASSQRQGSGTSYEQYF

D gene: TRBD1
V gene: TRBV19
clone size: -
J gene: TRBJ2-4
CDR3 DNA: TGTGCCAGTAGGCCACCGGGACAGGGGAAAAACATTCAGTACTTC
CDR3 protein: CASRPPGQGKNIQYF

D gene: -
V gene: TRBV5-6
clone size: -
J gene: TRBJ1-3
CDR3 DNA: TGTGCCAGCAGCTTGCTCGGAGAGAACTCTGGAAACACCATATATTTT
CDR3 protein: CASSLLGENSGNTIYF

D gene: -
V gene: TRBV7-2
clone size: -
J gene: TRBJ2-4
CDR3 DNA: TGTGCCAGCAGCCAAACGGGTAGCACGGGGGACATTCAGTACTTC
CDR3 protein: CASSQTGSTGDIQYF